The 29 T cell receptor beta chains given below trace back to one sample, sequenced in a study of cytotoxic CD8 clonotypes in ibrutinib-treated CLL. Measured with immunoSEQ multiplex PCR; TCRdb has only the in-frame clones, and not every one. The data hold tens of thousands of clones, with approximately 69% observed a single time. The starting material was PBMCs, obtained after 12 months of ibrutinib treatment. These TCRs come from a human donor with chronic lymphocytic leukemia.

The chain carries TRBV18 and TRBJ1-4; TRBD1 aligns across 11 bases. This CDR3 contains 16 residues. CDR1 and CDR2 (germline): KGHSH, LQKENI. Trimming at V came to 3 bases and at J to 8 bases, leaving 8 bases not matched to a gene. The CDR3: CASSPSPGQGEEKLFF. DNA for the CDR3: TGTGCCAGCTCACCGAGTCCGGGACAGGGGGAAGAAAAACTGTTTTTT.

This chain joins TRBV9 and TRBJ1-2, with 8 nucleotides matching TRBD1. This CDR3 is built from 15 residues. Germline loops: CDR1 SGDLS, CDR2 YYNGEE. V trimming: 3 bases; J trimming: 8 bases; junction bases outside the gene matches: 12. CDR3 amino acids: CASSALQDRVNGYTF. CDR3 nucleotides: TGTGCCAGCAGCGCCTTGCAGGACAGGGTAAACGGCTACACCTTC.

The DNA of the CDR3 is TGTGCCAGCAGTTACTTTAACCGGGACAGCCAACGCGAGCAGTACTTC. Translating gives CASSYFNRDSQREQYF. The J gene is TRBJ2-7, the V gene TRBV6-5; 7 positions match TRBD1. Germline V gene sequence: CDR1 MNHEY, CDR2 SVGAGI. The CDR3 consists of 16 residues. V shed 1 base and J 6 bases; nucleotides not matched to a gene: 12.

This clone was picked up one time. This sequence joins TRBV7-2 and TRBJ1-5; perhaps TRBD1 as D (5 bases). The CDR3 runs 14 residues. The V end lost 0 bases, the J end lost 4 bases, and 7 bases lay between the germline ends. CDR1 SGHTA and CDR2 FQGNSA come from the germline V gene. CDR3 sequence reads: CASSLAPGNQPQHF. CDR3 DNA sequence: TGTGCCAGCAGCTTAGCACCAGGGAATCAGCCCCAGCATTTT.

The CDR3 nucleotides read TGCGCCAGCAGCCAAGACGATTACAATGAGCAGTTCTTC. Its translation is CASSQDDYNEQFF. V gene TRBV4-1 combines with J gene TRBJ2-1, with unresolved D. Trimming removed 0 bases at V and 4 bases at J, with 4 bases between. Germline V lookup: CDR1 MGHRA, CDR2 YSYEKL. This CDR3 contains 13 residues.

The V and J genes are TRBV7-2 and TRBJ1-4, with D uncertain. CDR1 is SGHTA and CDR2 is FQGNSA in the germline V gene. Trimming took off 5 bases at V and 4 bases at J, with 8 bases between the two ends. The CDR3 is 13 residues long. CDR3 nucleotides: TGTGCCAGCAGCCTCTTCGGTAATGAAAAACTGTTTTTT. This translates into CASSLFGNEKLFF.

The V gene is TRBV6-1, the J gene TRBJ2-7; 8 nucleotides align to TRBD1. Germline V gives CDR1 MNHNS, CDR2 SASEGT. The CDR3 runs 16 residues. V trimming: 2 bases; J trimming: 0 bases; junction bases outside the gene matches: 6. In DNA form, the CDR3 reads TGTGCCAGCAGTGAACAGGGGGCGAGGGGCTCCTACGAGCAGTACTTC. Protein product: CASSEQGARGSYEQYF.

V gene TRBV6-5 combines with J gene TRBJ2-3, with D perhaps TRBD2 (6 bases). CDR1 is MNHEY and CDR2 is SVGAGI in the germline V gene. The CDR3 has 15 residues. Trimming took 6 bases from V and 0 from J, leaving 13 bases between them. In DNA, the CDR3 is TGTGCCAGCAGCCCCCCGGGGGTTAGCACAGATACGCAGTATTTT. The encoded protein is CASSPPGVSTDTQYF.

V usage is TRBV5-1 and J usage is TRBJ1-5; D is unclear. Germline assignment: CDR1 SGHRS and CDR2 YFSETQ. Trimming removed 3 bases from V and 4 bases from J, with 11 bases in between. This CDR3 has 14 residues. CDR3 region: CASSWDGWNQPQHF. The CDR3 bases are TGCGCCAGCAGCTGGGATGGATGGAATCAGCCCCAGCATTTT.

The chain joins TRBV2 to TRBJ2-1; 10 nucleotides match TRBD2. The CDR3 sequence is 13 residues long. V shed 8 bases, J shed 9 bases, and the junction held 7 bases outside the gene matches. Germline assignment: CDR1 SNHLY and CDR2 FYNNEI. The CDR3 spells CASPGLAVGEQFF. The CDR3 region has the DNA TGTGCCAGCCCTGGACTAGCGGTAGGTGAGCAGTTCTTC.

This chain links TRBV7-3 with TRBJ1-1, with TRBD1 matching over 8 bases. V trimming: 0 bases; J trimming: 7 bases; junction bases outside the gene matches: 4. This CDR3 has 14 amino acids. In germline, CDR1 is SGHTA, CDR2 FQGTGA. The CDR3 bases are TGTGCCAGCAGCTTAACCCAGGGGGCAGGTGAAGCTTTCTTT. Protein product: CASSLTQGAGEAFF.

This clone was observed a handful of times. The V call is TRBV5-4, the J call TRBJ2-3; perhaps D is TRBD1 or TRBD2 (6 bases each). The V gene lost 4 bases and the J gene lost 1 base, with 10 bases spanning the gap. The CDR3 contains 14 residues. The germline V gene has CDR1 SGHNT and CDR2 YYREEE (reference sequence). The CDR3 sequence: CASSSGGRTDTQYF. The CDR3 DNA is TGTGCCAGCAGCAGTGGGGGGCGCACAGATACGCAGTATTTT.

The CDR3: CASSLAGTTNYGYTF. DNA for the CDR3: TGTGCCAGCAGCTTAGCCGGGACAACGAACTATGGCTACACCTTC. V usage is TRBV7-2 and J usage is TRBJ1-2, with D possibly matching TRBD1 (6 bases). Trimming shortened V by 0 bases and J by 2 bases, and 10 bases separated the two germline ends. The germline CDR1 and CDR2 sequences are SGHTA and FQGNSA. CDR3 length: 15 amino acids.

The chain uses TRBV11-2 and TRBJ2-1; 8 nucleotides agree with TRBD1. The V and J ends lost 5 bases and 3 bases, in that order; junction bases with no gene match: 15. Germline CDR1 reads SGHAT; CDR2 reads FQNNGV. CDR3 length: 18 residues. This CDR3 is CASSTQPRRTGSYNEQFF. The CDR3 nucleotides are TGTGCCAGCAGCACCCAACCTAGGAGGACAGGGAGCTACAATGAGCAGTTCTTC.

The chain combines TRBV5-3 with TRBJ2-5; 10 nucleotides match TRBD2. TRBV5-3 is marked as an open reading frame, function uncertain. The CDR3 consists of 15 residues. Trimming cost V 0 bases and J 7 bases; bases outside gene matches: 6. The CDR3 sequence is CARSLAGLAIVTQYF. CDR3 nucleotide sequence: TGTGCCAGAAGCTTGGCGGGACTAGCGATCGTGACCCAGTACTTC.

J is TRBJ1-2 and V is TRBV6-5; 9 nucleotides align to TRBD1. The CDR3 extends over 14 amino acids. Germline V gives CDR1 MNHEY, CDR2 SVGAGI. V dropped 6 bases and J dropped 3; count of bases not matched to a gene: 5. CDR3 amino acids: CASSRRTGDYGYTF. The CDR3 DNA is TGTGCCAGCAGCCGCCGGACAGGGGACTATGGCTACACCTTC.

V and J are TRBV7-6 and TRBJ1-3; no firm D call. The CDR3 is 16 amino acids. With 1 base removed from V and 0 bases from J, the gap between germline ends came to 10 bases. Germline V lookup: CDR1 SGHVS, CDR2 FNYEAQ. CDR3 protein: CASSLGVRPSGNTIYF. The CDR3 nucleotides read TGTGCCAGCAGCTTAGGTGTCAGACCCTCTGGAAACACCATATATTTT.

This clone was seen a single time. CDR3 amino acids: CASSLIWEGSNQPQHF. In nucleotides, the CDR3 is TGTGCCAGCAGCTTGATTTGGGAGGGTAGCAATCAGCCCCAGCATTTT. V usage is TRBV5-7 and J usage is TRBJ1-5; D call uncertain. TRBV5-7 is marked as an open reading frame, function uncertain. V dropped 1 base and J dropped 0 bases, with 11 bases sitting between them. The CDR3 runs 16 residues.

This chain links TRBV10-3 with TRBJ2-7; 10 bases map to TRBD1. Germline trimming cut 5 bases from V and 0 bases from J; bases unmatched to any gene: 10. The length of the CDR3 is 17 residues. Germline V gene lookup returns CDR1 ENHRY and CDR2 SYGVKD. The chain's CDR3 is CAISSLSGQGISYEQYF. In DNA form, the CDR3 reads TGTGCCATCAGTTCCCTCTCGGGACAGGGGATCTCCTACGAGCAGTACTTC.

The J gene is TRBJ1-1, the V gene TRBV7-6; TRBD1 might be the D (5 bases). Germline V gives CDR1 SGHVS, CDR2 FNYEAQ. Trimming removed 5 bases from V and 3 bases from J, with 10 bases in between. This CDR3 is 13 amino acids long. The CDR3 coding sequence is TGTGCCAGCAGCCCGCGGGGCGACACTGAAGCTTTCTTT. This sequence encodes CASSPRGDTEAFF. Using reference TRBV7-6 and TRBJ1-1 for the parts outside the CDR3, the full variable domain is GAGVSQSPRYKVTKRGQDVALRCDPISGHVSLYWYRQALGQGPEFLTYFNYEAQQDKSGLPNDRFSAERPEGSISTLTIQRTEQRDSAMYRCASSPRGDTEAFFGQGTRLTVV.

This clone was seen more than once but under ten times. V usage is TRBV19 and J usage is TRBJ2-7; D unresolved. Germline loops: CDR1 LNHDA, CDR2 SQIVND (reference sequence). Trimming removed 4 bases at V and 6 bases at J, with 13 bases between. The CDR3 loop spans 13 amino acids. CDR3 sequence reads: CASSTTRASEQYF. In nucleotides, the CDR3 is TGTGCCAGTAGTACGACAAGGGCTTCCGAGCAGTACTTC.

This clone was observed a few times. This sequence joins TRBV18 and TRBJ1-3, with D maybe TRBD1 (5 bases). The V and J ends lost 3 bases and 8 bases respectively, with 14 bases between them. CDR3 length: 14 amino acids. The germline V gene encodes CDR1 KGHSH and CDR2 LQKENI. The CDR3 sequence: CASSPATAADTIYF. CDR3 DNA sequence: TGTGCCAGCTCACCCGCGACAGCAGCCGACACCATATATTTT.

This clone was observed a handful of times. The chain employs TRBV2 and TRBJ1-5; D might be TRBD1 (6 bases). The V gene lost 7 bases and the J gene lost 5 bases, with 12 bases spanning the gap. Germline V gene sequence: CDR1 SNHLY, CDR2 FYNNEI. The CDR3 contains 13 residues. The CDR3 nucleotides read TGTGCCAGCACAACAGGGAATGATCAGCCCCAGCATTTT. Residues: CASTTGNDQPQHF.

V usage is TRBV13 and J usage is TRBJ2-2; tentatively, D is TRBD1 or TRBD2 (5 bases each). The germline gives CDR1 PRHDT, CDR2 FYEKMQ (reference sequence). V was cut by 8 bases and J by 4 bases, with 14 bases left in between. This CDR3 has 14 residues. CDR3 sequence: CASSGTPSTGELFF. DNA for the CDR3: TGTGCCAGCTCCGGGACCCCTTCCACCGGGGAGCTGTTTTTT.

The chain links TRBV7-6 to TRBJ1-4; D ambiguous. This CDR3 region has 14 residues. The V gene's germline CDR1 is SGHVS and CDR2 FNYEAQ. The germline V and J ends were trimmed by 1 base and 8 bases, with 11 bases remaining between them. CDR3 nucleotide sequence: TGTGCCAGCAGCTTAGAGCCTGCGGGGGAAAAACTGTTTTTT. It yields the protein CASSLEPAGEKLFF.

This clone was observed once. This rearrangement joins TRBV7-2 to TRBJ2-3; D not resolved. The CDR3 is 14 amino acids. The V and J ends lost 2 bases and 0 bases respectively, with 6 bases between them. Germline loops: CDR1 SGHTA, CDR2 FQGNSA. The CDR3 bases are TGTGCCAGCAGCTTAAGATCTAGCACAGATACGCAGTATTTT. Translating gives CASSLRSSTDTQYF.

This clone was observed a few times. The J gene is TRBJ1-1, the V gene TRBV5-1, with D possibly TRBD1 on 5 matching bases. Germline V gene lookup returns CDR1 SGHRS and CDR2 YFSETQ. The CDR3 sequence is 15 residues long. The V end was cut by 3 bases, the J end by 6 bases, with 18 bases between. The CDR3 DNA is TGCGCCAGCAGCTCGACTGGAAATCAGGGTTCTGAAGCTTTCTTT. It translates to CASSSTGNQGSEAFF. Variable domain in full (rest from reference TRBV5-1 and TRBJ1-1): KAGVTQTPRYLIKTRGQQVTLSCSPISGHRSVSWYQQTPGQGLQFLFEYFSETQRNKGNFPGRFSGRQFSNSRSEMNVSTLELGDSALYLCASSSTGNQGSEAFFGQGTRLTVV.

This sequence joins TRBV4-1 and TRBJ1-2; the D is unclear. The CDR3 covers 14 residues. V dropped 2 bases and J dropped 4 bases, with 11 bases sitting between them. The germline V gene encodes CDR1 MGHRA and CDR2 YSYEKL. The CDR3 nucleotides are TGCGCCAGCAGCCAACTAGGCGTCTTCTATGGCTACACCTTC. It yields the protein CASSQLGVFYGYTF.

This clone has only one observation. The chain joins TRBV27 to TRBJ1-5; 9 bases are a match to TRBD1. Germline V CDR1 and CDR2: MNHEY, SMNVEV (reference sequence). Trimming took 4 bases from V and 6 from J; bases not matched to a gene: 10. CDR3 length equals 16 residues. CDR3 residues: CASSSHDRGWGQPQHF. In nucleotides, the CDR3 is TGTGCCAGCAGTTCACACGACAGGGGGTGGGGTCAGCCCCAGCATTTT.